A single sample is the source of the 13 T cell receptor beta chains below, sequenced in a study of long-term antiretroviral therapy in people with HIV (dated by TCRdb to between 2021 and 2023). The immunoSEQ hsTCRB v3.0 assay was used at survey level resolution to sequence the TRB variable region. This immuneACCESS table, as held by TCRdb, lists in-frame sequences with V and J called but not all clones. Of the missing ones, under half trace to an unresolved V gene in checked studies; the others have no known cause. This sample is represented by 38,000 or so clones; less than 95% of them were singletons. The biggest ten clones account for 2% to 2.5% of the sample. The sequenced sample was unsorted PBMCs, obtained around 9 years after starting antiretroviral therapy. The origin of the receptors is a man between 25 and 39 years old with HIV.

The chain employs TRBV5-8 and TRBJ2-1, with D perhaps matching TRBD1 (5 bases). Deletions cut 6 bases from V and 9 bases from J, with 13 bases between. CDR3 size: 12 residues. Germline CDR1 reads SGHTS; CDR2 reads YDEGEE. The CDR3 is CASTQGLGEQFF. As DNA, the CDR3 is TGTGCCAGCACCCAGGGCTTGGGTGAGCAGTTCTTC. The variable domain in full, with the rest retrieved from reference TRBV5-8 and TRBJ2-1, is EAGVTQSPTHLIKTRGQQATLRCSPISGHTSVYWYQQALGLGLQFLLWYDEGEERNRGNFPPRFSGRQFPNYSSELNVNALELEDSALYLCASTQGLGEQFFGPGTRLTVL.

This rearrangement joins TRBV5-1 to TRBJ2-2; no clear D. V was cut by 4 bases and J by 0 bases, with 10 bases left in between. The CDR3 runs 15 residues. Per germline, CDR1 SGHRS and CDR2 YFSETQ. CDR3 protein: CASSSGGTNTGELFF. The DNA of the CDR3 is TGCGCCAGCAGCAGTGGCGGAACGAACACCGGGGAGCTGTTTTTT.

This clone showed up just once. The V gene is TRBV6-6, the J gene TRBJ2-7; D unclear. The CDR3 sequence is 12 residues long. Trimming took off 6 bases at V and 0 bases at J, with 6 bases between the two ends. CDR1 and CDR2 from the germline V gene are MNHNY and SVGAGI (reference sequence). The CDR3 DNA reads as TGTGCCAGCAGGTCAGGCTCCTACGAGCAGTACGTC. Translation: CASRSGSYEQYV.

This clone came up once. The gene calls are TRBV9 and TRBJ1-5; 7 nucleotides align to TRBD1. Germline V lookup: CDR1 SGDLS, CDR2 YYNGEE. After removal of 0 bases from V and 6 bases from J, the junction contained 6 bases not matched to a gene. The CDR3 is 15 amino acids. Written as DNA, the CDR3 is TGTGCCAGCAGCGTAGGGGGGACAGCAATTCAGCCCCAGCATTTT. This encodes CASSVGGTAIQPQHF.

The table lists this clone with a count of one. The V gene is TRBV28, the J gene TRBJ1-1; a weak D match, TRBD1 (5 bases). The length of the CDR3 is 16 residues. Germline lookup yields CDR1 MDHEN and CDR2 SYDVKM. Deletions cut 3 bases from V and 8 bases from J, with 22 bases between. Here the CDR3 reads CASSFRGQFARSEAFF. The DNA for the CDR3 is TGTGCCAGCAGTTTTCGGGGCCAGTTTGCCAGGTCGGAAGCTTTCTTT.

The gene calls are TRBV5-1 and TRBJ2-5; no firm D call. Germline CDR1 SGHRS, CDR2 YFSETQ. The germline V and J ends were trimmed by 4 bases and 0 bases, with 13 bases remaining between them. The CDR3 consists of 15 residues. The CDR3: CASSAGNRNQETQYF. The DNA for the CDR3 is TGCGCCAGCAGCGCCGGAAACCGGAACCAAGAGACCCAGTACTTC.

The V gene is TRBV27, the J gene TRBJ1-5; D gene uncertain. Germline V lookup: CDR1 MNHEY, CDR2 SMNVEV (reference sequence). The CDR3 consists of 14 residues. Trimming shortened V by 2 bases and J by 7 bases, and 12 bases separated the two germline ends. The CDR3 DNA reads TGTGCCAGCAGTTTAGAACGGGTAGGGCAGCCCCAGCATTTT. The encoded protein is CASSLERVGQPQHF.

The chain is built from TRBV5-1 and TRBJ2-5; TRBD2 matches at 7 bases. The CDR3 contains 15 residues. J was trimmed by 2 bases and V by 0 bases; bases with no gene match: 4. CDR1 and CDR2 (germline): SGHRS, YFSETQ. This CDR3 reads CASSLDAGEQETQYF. The CDR3 nucleotides read TGCGCCAGCAGCTTGGACGCGGGGGAACAAGAGACCCAGTACTTC.

The chain links TRBV9 to TRBJ2-3, with D possibly matching TRBD2 (7 bases). V lost 2 bases to trimming and J lost 5 bases, with 18 bases between them. The CDR3 runs 16 residues. The germline gives CDR1 SGDLS, CDR2 YYNGEE. CDR3 amino acids: CASSVLGGGAEDTQYF. CDR3 DNA: TGTGCCAGCAGCGTTTTAGGAGGGGGGGCCGAAGATACGCAGTATTTT.

This clone occurred once. The chain has TRBV14 and TRBJ1-4; D is unresolved. V shed 0 bases and J shed 2 bases, with 16 bases lying between them. Germline V gene lookup returns CDR1 SGHDN and CDR2 FVKESK. This CDR3 is 18 amino acids long. Here the CDR3 reads CASSQDSRSGSTNEKLFF. CDR3 nucleotide sequence: TGTGCCAGCAGCCAAGATAGTAGGTCGGGGTCGACTAATGAAAAACTGTTTTTT.

This clone showed up just once. The V gene is TRBV13, the J gene TRBJ2-3; 8 bases agree with TRBD1. The length of the CDR3 is 14 residues. V was pared by 8 bases and J by 5 bases, with 9 bases of the junction left unmatched. Germline-derived CDR1 and CDR2 are PRHDT and FYEKMQ (reference sequence). The chain's CDR3 is CASYDRGMGDTQYF. The CDR3 DNA reads as TGTGCCAGCTACGACAGGGGCATGGGAGATACGCAGTATTTT.

The genes are TRBV27 and TRBJ2-2; 12 nucleotides agree with TRBD2. The CDR3 covers 16 residues. Germline V lookup: CDR1 MNHEY, CDR2 SMNVEV (reference sequence). V shed 7 bases, J shed 6 bases, and the junction held 9 bases outside the gene matches. In DNA form, the CDR3 reads TGTGCCAGCAAGGCTAGCGGGGGGGGTGGTTCCGGGGAGCTGTTTTTT. Protein: CASKASGGGGSGELFF.

The count of this clone is one. The chain links TRBV27 to TRBJ2-3; D uncertain. Germline V gene data show CDR1 as MNHEY and CDR2 as SMNVEV (reference sequence). The CDR3 runs 12 residues. V was shortened by 3 bases and J by 6 bases, with 7 bases between the two germline ends. The chain's CDR3 is CASSFTGDTQYF. CDR3 coding DNA: TGTGCCAGCAGTTTTACTGGCGATACGCAGTATTTT.